The 10 T cell receptor beta chains given below trace back to one sample, sequenced in a study of cytomegalovirus exposure and HLA in healthy donors. Primers included in the PCR were 60 Vbeta and 13 Jbeta primers. Clones were read by immunoSEQ multiplex PCR, and TCRdb kept only the in-frame ones, dropping some. This repertoire includes about 130,000 clones. The sequenced material came from PBMCs. These receptors all come from a woman aged 55-75 years in good health and CMV-seronegative.

The chain combines TRBV19 with TRBJ2-1; the D is unclear. The ends were cut back, 6 bases at V and 0 bases at J, with 12 bases in the middle. Germline V gene lookup returns CDR1 LNHDA and CDR2 SQIVND (reference sequence). The CDR3 sequence is 15 residues long. Here the CDR3 reads CASSPSINSYNEQFF. In DNA, the CDR3 is TGTGCCAGTAGCCCTAGTATTAACTCCTACAATGAGCAGTTCTTC.

This chain connects TRBV5-4 to TRBJ2-1; TRBD2 aligns across 13 bases. Trimming cost V 4 bases and J 6 bases; bases outside gene matches: 13. CDR3 size: 18 residues. CDR1 and CDR2 (germline): SGHNT, YYREEE (reference sequence). The CDR3 loop is CASSTGTSGRARGNEQFF. The CDR3 nucleotides are TGTGCCAGCAGCACCGGTACTAGCGGGAGGGCCAGGGGCAATGAGCAGTTCTTC.

The rearrangement joins TRBV19 to TRBJ1-1; a possible D gene is TRBD1 (5 bases). This CDR3 spans 14 amino acids. The germline V gene has CDR1 LNHDA and CDR2 SQIVND (reference sequence). The ends were cut back, 2 bases at V and 5 bases at J, with 12 bases in the middle. The CDR3 sequence: CASSITGGRTEAFF. As DNA, the CDR3 is TGTGCCAGTAGTATAACTGGGGGGAGGACTGAAGCTTTCTTT.

The V call is TRBV18, the J call TRBJ1-1; D perhaps matches TRBD1 (6 bases). Per the germline V gene, CDR1 is KGHSH and CDR2 is LQKENI. CDR3 length equals 17 residues. Trimming removed 0 bases at V and 0 bases at J, with 14 bases between. CDR3 residues: CASSPPTGGGMNTEAFF. As DNA, the CDR3 is TGTGCCAGCTCACCACCGACAGGCGGGGGGATGAACACTGAAGCTTTCTTT.

This CDR3 reads CASTLRQGNSNQPQHF. The DNA of the CDR3 is TGTGCCAGTACCCTGCGACAGGGAAATAGCAATCAGCCCCAGCATTTT. V usage is TRBV19 and J usage is TRBJ1-5, with TRBD1 matching 7 bases. V lost 7 bases, J lost 0 bases, and 9 bases stayed unmatched. Germline CDR1 is LNHDA and CDR2 is SQIVND (reference sequence). This CDR3 spans 16 amino acids.

The chain links TRBV7-3 to TRBJ2-1; TRBD2 matches 8 bases. The V segment lost 0 bases and the J segment 5 bases; nucleotides outside the gene matches: 6. The germline V gene has CDR1 SGHTA and CDR2 FQGTGA. The CDR3 is 16 residues long. In DNA form, the CDR3 reads TGTGCCAGCAGCTTAACGGGCGGGGGGCGAAACAATGAGCAGTTCTTC. Translated: CASSLTGGGRNNEQFF. Based on the CDR3 plus reference TRBV7-3 and TRBJ2-1, the full variable domain is GAGVSQTPSNKVTEKGKYVELRCDPISGHTALYWYRQSLGQGPEFLIYFQGTGAADDSGLPNDRFFAVRPEGSVSTLKIQRTERGDSAVYLCASSLTGGGRNNEQFFGPGTRLTVL.

The gene calls are TRBV9 and TRBJ1-2, with 8 bases matching TRBD1. Germline CDR1 reads SGDLS; CDR2 reads YYNGEE. The CDR3 loop spans 14 amino acids. The V segment lost 2 bases and the J segment 8 bases; nucleotides outside the gene matches: 8. The DNA of the CDR3 is TGTGCCAGCAGCGTTAACCAGGGGGCGGGGGGCTACACCTTC. It encodes CASSVNQGAGGYTF.

This rearrangement joins TRBV29-1 to TRBJ1-2; possibly TRBD1 for D (5 bases). CDR1 and CDR2 (germline): SQVTM, ANQGSEA. The V end lost 5 bases, the J end lost 5 bases, and 18 bases lay between the germline ends. The CDR3 contains 14 residues. CDR3 DNA sequence: TGCAGCGTTCGGCAGGGACTTGGGGATTATGGCTACACCTTC. It translates to CSVRQGLGDYGYTF.

J is TRBJ2-2 and V is TRBV7-9, with 7 bases identical to TRBD2. The CDR3 runs 15 residues. Germline V gene lookup returns CDR1 SEHNR and CDR2 FQNEAQ (reference sequence). Trimming removed 5 bases from V and 0 bases from J; junction bases left unmatched: 3. CDR3 amino acids: CASSAGLTNTGELFF. The CDR3 coding sequence is TGTGCCAGCAGCGCGGGACTAACGAACACCGGGGAGCTGTTTTTT.

The chain recombines TRBV4-1 with TRBJ1-6; TRBD1 is a possible D gene (5 bases). Between the trimmed V and J ends, which lost 4 bases and 8 bases, there was a span of 21 bases. Germline V gene data show CDR1 as MGHRA and CDR2 as YSYEKL. This CDR3 region has 17 residues. The CDR3, as DNA: TGCGCCAGCAGCCCCGGGGACGGGAGCCTAAGAGATTCACCCCTCCACTTT. Amino acid sequence: CASSPGDGSLRDSPLHF.